The 16 T cell receptor beta chains listed next were all sequenced from one sample in a study of blood T cell repertoires in COVID-19. The data were produced by immunoSEQ multiplex PCR, yet TCRdb's version contains in-frame clones alone and is incomplete. The sample shows 95,000 to 150,000 clones, 86% of them seen only once. Sequenced material: peripheral blood. All receptors come from a man aged 35 to 55 with acute or convalescent COVID-19.

The V call is TRBV6-2 or TRBV6-3, the J call TRBJ1-5; 10 bases match TRBD1. The CDR3 is made up of 15 amino acids. V trimming: 5 bases; J trimming: 7 bases; junction bases outside the gene matches: 8. Per germline, CDR1 MNHEY and CDR2 SVGEGT. The CDR3 loop reads CASSRGQGFGQPQHF. Here the CDR3 DNA reads TGTGCCAGCAGTCGGGGACAGGGGTTTGGACAGCCCCAGCATTTT.

This chain connects TRBV7-8 to TRBJ1-5; 9 nucleotides agree with TRBD1. The CDR3 has 15 residues. The J segment lost 5 bases and the V segment lost 5 bases, leaving 7 bases of the junction unmatched. The germline CDR1 and CDR2 sequences are SGHVS and FQNEAQ. CDR3 loop: CASSNRGRGDQPQHF. The CDR3 region has the DNA TGTGCCAGCAGCAACAGGGGGCGCGGGGATCAGCCCCAGCATTTT.

The gene calls are TRBV4-2 and TRBJ2-5; D call uncertain. V was shortened by 4 bases and J by 0 bases, with 9 bases between the two germline ends. Germline values: CDR1 LGHNA, CDR2 YNFKEQ. CDR3 length equals 14 residues. In DNA, the CDR3 is TGTGCCAGCAGCCGGAGCGTGTACCAAGAGACCCAGTACTTC. Translation: CASSRSVYQETQYF.

J is TRBJ1-5 and V is TRBV19, with D possibly being TRBD1 (5 bases). CDR1 is LNHDA and CDR2 is SQIVND in the germline V gene (reference sequence). The CDR3 sequence is 18 residues long. V lost 6 bases and J 0 bases, leaving 21 bases between the germline ends. Here the CDR3 DNA reads TGTGCCAGTAGCCCCGAGACAGAAGATATTTATAGCAATCAGCCCCAGCATTTT. As protein: CASSPETEDIYSNQPQHF.

The V call is TRBV6-5, the J call TRBJ1-1; 7 bases are shared with TRBD1. Germline trimming cut 7 bases from V and 2 bases from J; bases unmatched to any gene: 7. Germline lookup yields CDR1 MNHEY and CDR2 SVGAGI. The CDR3 totals 14 residues. The CDR3 region has the DNA TGTGCCAGCACCCGGGACAGCCAAAACACTGAAGCTTTCTTT. This translates into CASTRDSQNTEAFF.

V is TRBV28 and J is TRBJ1-2; D gene uncertain. The CDR3 totals 13 residues. V was pared by 6 bases and J by 6 bases, with 14 bases between. The V gene's germline CDR1 is MDHEN and CDR2 SYDVKM. DNA for the CDR3: TGTGCCAGCAGCCCCGAGACTGTGGATGGCTACACCTTC. It yields the protein CASSPETVDGYTF.

V usage is TRBV19 and J usage is TRBJ2-5; the D is unclear. Germline CDR1 LNHDA, CDR2 SQIVND (reference sequence). The CDR3 length is 15 residues. Trimming pared 3 bases from V and 2 bases from J, leaving 13 bases between. The CDR3 DNA reads as TGTGCCAGTAGTATCCTCGACGGAGTACAAGAGACCCAGTACTTC. This translates into CASSILDGVQETQYF. The variable domain in full, completed from reference TRBV19 and TRBJ2-5, reads DGGITQSPKYLFRKEGQNVTLSCEQNLNHDAMYWYRQDPGQGLRLIYYSQIVNDFQKGDIAEGYSVSREKKESFPLTVTSAQKNPTAFYLCASSILDGVQETQYFGPGTRLLVL.

The chain couples TRBV27 to TRBJ1-2, with D possibly matching TRBD1 (6 bases). The CDR3 is 14 amino acids. Trimming removed 7 bases from V and 2 bases from J, with 14 bases in between. Germline V gives CDR1 MNHEY, CDR2 SMNVEV (reference sequence). The CDR3 DNA follows: TGTGCCAGCAAACCGGACAGCGCGAACTATGGCTACACCTTC. This sequence encodes CASKPDSANYGYTF.

CDR3 sequence (DNA): TGTGCCTGGTCCCGGGACAGGGGTAACTCTGGGGCCAACGTCCTGACTTTC. Translating it yields CAWSRDRGNSGANVLTF. The chain has TRBV30 and TRBJ2-6, with TRBD1 matching over 10 bases. J gave up 0 bases and V 5 bases, and 7 bases lay outside the gene matches. Per germline, CDR1 GTSNPN and CDR2 SVGIG (reference sequence). The CDR3 length is 17 residues.

J is TRBJ1-2 and V is TRBV2, with 7 bases matching TRBD1. The V and J ends lost 5 bases and 8 bases, in that order; junction bases with no gene match: 11. Germline values: CDR1 SNHLY, CDR2 FYNNEI. This CDR3 has 14 amino acids. The CDR3: CASSRGGAELGYTF. Here the CDR3 DNA reads TGTGCCAGCAGTCGAGGGGGCGCGGAGCTCGGCTACACCTTC.

CDR3 bases: TGTGCCAGCAGCGTCAACCAGGGTGAGGCCAACTATGGCTACACCTTC. Its translation is CASSVNQGEANYGYTF. V and J are TRBV9 and TRBJ1-2, with D possibly TRBD1 on 5 matching bases. This CDR3 region has 16 residues. V was cut by 2 bases and J by 2 bases, with 16 bases left in between. From germline, CDR1 is SGDLS and CDR2 YYNGEE.

The chain employs TRBV4-2 and TRBJ2-1, with a possible D match to TRBD1 (5 bases). Germline V gives CDR1 LGHNA, CDR2 YNFKEQ. With 1 base removed from V and 0 bases from J, the gap between germline ends came to 13 bases. The CDR3 has 17 residues. CDR3 in DNA: TGTGCCAGCAGCCAAGGCTCTCAGGGCTACTCCTACAATGAGCAGTTCTTC. The encoded protein is CASSQGSQGYSYNEQFF.

This chain connects TRBV4-1 to TRBJ2-5; 9 bases fit TRBD2. This CDR3 is built from 16 residues. The V segment lost 2 bases and the J segment 2 bases; nucleotides outside the gene matches: 6. Germline values: CDR1 MGHRA, CDR2 YSYEKL. CDR3 in amino acids: CASSQPTSGRQETQYF. The CDR3 DNA is TGCGCCAGCAGCCAACCAACCAGCGGGAGGCAAGAGACCCAGTACTTC.

The chain joins TRBV6-5 to TRBJ1-2; the match to TRBD1 covers 9 bases. After removal of 6 bases from V and 6 bases from J, the junction contained 11 bases not matched to a gene. Germline values: CDR1 MNHEY, CDR2 SVGAGI. This CDR3 has 15 residues. The CDR3 is CASRDPGQGNNGYTF. DNA for the CDR3: TGTGCCAGCAGGGACCCCGGACAGGGGAACAATGGCTACACCTTC.

This clone was recorded only once. The chain recombines TRBV18 with TRBJ1-2; a weak D match, TRBD1 (5 bases). With 6 bases removed from V and 3 bases from J, the gap between germline ends came to 17 bases. This CDR3 comprises 15 residues. CDR1 KGHSH and CDR2 LQKENI come from the germline V gene. CDR3 in amino acids: CASSHPGVVDYGYTF. As DNA, the CDR3 is TGTGCCAGCTCTCACCCGGGGGTGGTAGACTATGGCTACACCTTC.

In its sample, this clone was seen once. This CDR3 reads CASSYGQGEADTQYF. The CDR3 DNA reads as TGTGCCAGCAGCTACGGACAGGGGGAGGCAGATACGCAGTATTTT. The chain carries TRBV7-9 and TRBJ2-3, with 10 bases aligning to TRBD1. This CDR3 has 15 amino acids. V shed 4 bases, J shed 4 bases, and the junction held 5 bases outside the gene matches. Looked up from germline, CDR1 is SEHNR and CDR2 is FQNEAQ (reference sequence). The whole variable domain, remainder taken from reference TRBV7-9 and TRBJ2-3, is DTGVSQNPRHKITKRGQNVTFRCDPISEHNRLYWYRQTLGQGPEFLTYFQNEAQLEKSRLLSDRFSAERPKGSFSTLEIQRTEQGDSAMYLCASSYGQGEADTQYFGPGTRLTVL.